The 8 T cell receptor beta chains below all came from one sample that was sequenced in a study of T-cell memory formation after mild COVID-19. From the 5' RACE reads, TCRdb called clonotypes with MiXCR, one entry per CDR3 protein. The data show around 200,000 distinct CDR3 sequences, about 18% seen once. Sequences were obtained from PBMCs or a T cell subset sorted from them (not recorded which). Every receptor here comes from a man aged 18 to 29 who had mild COVID-19 (a few samples of this study predate the infection). Cell type and time point are not known.

This clonotype was observed a handful of times. The V call is TRBV5-1, the J call TRBJ1-2; D is possibly TRBD1 (6 bases). The CDR3 covers 14 residues. Germline V gene sequence: CDR1 SGHRS, CDR2 YFSETQ. V lost 7 bases, J lost 2 bases, and 15 bases lay in between. The CDR3: CASGSGGANYGYTF. The CDR3 nucleotides are TGCGCCAGCGGCTCGGGGGGGGCAAACTATGGCTACACCTTC.

This clonotype occurred a few times. The chain combines TRBV6-2 or TRBV6-3 with TRBJ1-1; tentatively, D is TRBD1 (5 bases). Germline V gene sequence: CDR1 MNHEY, CDR2 SVGEGT. Trimming took off 5 bases at V and 5 bases at J, with 18 bases between the two ends. The CDR3 runs to 15 residues. Written as DNA, the CDR3 is TGTGCCAGCAGTCGGGACTTCGGAAAGGTAACTGAAGCTTTCTTT. Amino acids: CASSRDFGKVTEAFF.

J is TRBJ1-5 and V is TRBV7-2; 9 bases match TRBD1. The germline V gene has CDR1 SGHTA and CDR2 FQGNSA. The junction had 5 bases not matched to a gene; V was cut back by 7 bases and J by 7 bases. The CDR3 has 13 residues. CDR3: CASTSTGGQPQHF. The DNA of the CDR3 is TGTGCCAGCACCTCGACAGGGGGACAGCCCCAGCATTTT.

This clonotype occurred a few times. The chain carries TRBV2 and TRBJ2-3; possibly TRBD2 for D (6 bases). CDR1 is SNHLY and CDR2 is FYNNEI in the germline V gene. Deletions cut 5 bases from V and 0 bases from J, with 9 bases between. CDR3 size: 14 residues. CDR3: CASSTGTSTDTQYF. CDR3 nucleotides: TGTGCCAGCAGTACCGGGACTAGCACAGATACGCAGTATTTT.

In this sample, this clonotype turned up a few times. The V gene is TRBV4-3, the J gene TRBJ2-7, with D possibly TRBD1 on 6 matching bases. Trimming removed 4 bases from V and 0 bases from J, with 19 bases in between. CDR1 is LGHNA, CDR2 YSLEER, per germline. This CDR3 spans 17 amino acids. The CDR3 spells CASSPNYPGHHSYEQYF. CDR3 bases: TGCGCCAGCAGCCCCAATTATCCGGGACACCACTCCTACGAGCAGTACTTC.

In its sample, this clonotype was seen a few times. The rearrangement joins TRBV6-2 or TRBV6-3 to TRBJ2-3, with 9 bases that match TRBD2. In germline, CDR1 is MNHEY, CDR2 SVGEGT. V was clipped by 7 bases and J by 2 bases; unmatched bases: 13. CDR3 size: 17 residues. The CDR3 DNA is TGTGCCAGCAAGCTGAGGCATAGCGGGGGCTCCACAGATACGCAGTATTTT. Translated, it gives CASKLRHSGGSTDTQYF.

CDR3 sequence: CASSDWVAFF. The CDR3 region has the DNA TGTGCCAGCAGCGACTGGGTGGCTTTCTTT. The chain combines TRBV6-1 with TRBJ1-1; D call uncertain. Per the germline V gene, CDR1 is MNHNS and CDR2 is SASEGT. This CDR3 has 10 residues. V was trimmed by 6 bases and J by 11 bases, leaving 10 bases between them.

V usage is TRBV6-1 and J usage is TRBJ2-4, with a weak D call TRBD2 (5 bases). CDR1 and CDR2 (germline): MNHNS, SASEGT. The CDR3 sequence is 13 residues long. Trimming pared 5 bases from V and 8 bases from J, leaving 13 bases between. The CDR3 is CASSRQPGDIQYF. The CDR3 DNA is TGTGCCAGCAGTCGCCAACCCGGGGACATTCAGTACTTC.